These 12 T cell receptor beta chains were sequenced from one sample in a study of identical twins. TCRdb re-derived calls from the 5' RACE reads in MiXCR, one entry per CDR3 protein. The repertoire has just under 550,000 distinct CDR3 sequences, around 15% of them found once; the top ten carry nearly 0.45%. The same data also went into a second study, on yellow fever vaccine responses in identical twins.

The sample taken for sequencing was CD4+ T cells sorted from blood. These receptors were obtained from a woman in her late teens or twenties in good health.

The table lists this clonotype with a few counts. The chain is built from TRBV7-3 and TRBJ2-1; TRBD2 matches 7 bases. Unmatched junction bases numbered 5, after V lost 1 base and J lost 8 bases. The germline gives CDR1 SGHTA, CDR2 FQGTGA. This CDR3 spans 14 amino acids. CDR3 bases: TGTGCCAGCAGCTTAAGACTAGCTCCGTATGAGCAGTTCTTC. Protein product: CASSLRLAPYEQFF.

The chain carries TRBV14 and TRBJ1-1; 8 bases match TRBD1. The CDR3 runs to 13 residues. The V gene's germline CDR1 is SGHDN and CDR2 FVKESK. The junction had 6 bases not matched to a gene; V was cut back by 3 bases and J by 9 bases. This CDR3 is CASSQGQVEQAFF. Written as DNA, the CDR3 is TGTGCCAGCAGCCAGGGACAGGTCGAACAAGCTTTCTTT.

The chain links TRBV6-2 or TRBV6-3 to TRBJ1-1; D not resolved. The CDR3 runs to 13 residues. V lost 0 bases and J 7 bases, leaving 9 bases between the germline ends. The germline CDR1 and CDR2 sequences are MNHEY and SVGEGT. CDR3 in amino acids: CASSYSGRVEAFF. The CDR3 coding sequence is TGTGCCAGCAGTTACTCGGGTAGGGTTGAAGCTTTCTTT.

This clonotype was counted only a few times. The rearrangement uses TRBV6-1 and TRBJ1-2, with 10 nucleotides matching TRBD1. The germline gives CDR1 MNHNS, CDR2 SASEGT. The trim removed 4 bases at V and 5 bases at J, leaving 13 bases unmatched. This CDR3 has 17 amino acids. CDR3 in DNA: TGTGCCAGCAGTGCGGGCAGAGTCGGGACAGGGGTTTATGGCTACACCTTC. This gives the protein CASSAGRVGTGVYGYTF.

This clonotype turned up a few times. V usage is TRBV7-6 and J usage is TRBJ1-5, with TRBD1 matching over 7 bases. J was trimmed by 5 bases and V by 1 base; bases with no gene match: 2. CDR1 is SGHVS and CDR2 is FNYEAQ in the germline V gene. CDR3 length: 14 amino acids. In nucleotides, the CDR3 is TGTGCCAGCAGCTTAGGGCAGGGGGATCAGCCCCAGCATTTT. Protein product: CASSLGQGDQPQHF.

A few counts support this clonotype. The chain combines TRBV20-1 with TRBJ2-5; 7 bases are a match to TRBD1. Germline V gives CDR1 DFQATT, CDR2 SNEGSKA (reference sequence). This CDR3 has 16 amino acids. J was trimmed by 5 bases and V by 3 bases; bases with no gene match: 15. CDR3 sequence (DNA): TGCAGTGCTAGGGCCACTAGGGGGCGCGAATGGGAGACCCAGTACTTC. Translated, it gives CSARATRGREWETQYF.

This clonotype was counted many times. The chain carries TRBV7-9 and TRBJ2-2; a weak D match, TRBD1 (5 bases). The CDR3 contains 15 residues. Germline CDR1 reads SEHNR; CDR2 reads FQNEAQ (reference sequence). Deletions cut 5 bases from V and 1 base from J, with 11 bases between. CDR3 coding DNA: TGTGCCAGCAGCCCCCAGGGTCTGAACACCGGGGAGCTGTTTTTT. Its translation: CASSPQGLNTGELFF.

J is TRBJ2-7 and V is TRBV28; D may be TRBD2 (7 bases). The V end was cut by 8 bases, the J end by 0 bases, with 17 bases between. CDR1 and CDR2 from the germline V gene are MDHEN and SYDVKM. The CDR3 totals 15 residues. The DNA of the CDR3 is TGTGCCAGCTCTCTGGGGGGCGGGAGCTCCTACGAGCAGTACTTC. Protein: CASSLGGGSSYEQYF.

This chain links TRBV29-1 with TRBJ2-1; D might be TRBD1 (6 bases). The CDR3 has 14 amino acids. Germline V gene lookup returns CDR1 SQVTM and CDR2 ANQGSEA. The V end lost 1 base, the J end lost 5 bases, and 12 bases lay between the germline ends. Here the CDR3 reads CSVEGVQGHNEQFF. The CDR3 region has the DNA TGCAGCGTTGAAGGCGTACAGGGCCACAATGAGCAGTTCTTC.

This clonotype was recorded many times. The CDR3 DNA reads as TGCAGCGCCCTGAACACCGGGGAGCTGTTTTTT. This codes for CSALNTGELFF. This chain links TRBV29-1 with TRBJ2-2; D is undetermined. Looked up from germline, CDR1 is SQVTM and CDR2 is ANQGSEA. The CDR3 totals 11 residues. The V end lost 7 bases, the J end lost 1 base, and 4 bases lay between the germline ends.

The gene calls are TRBV5-1 and TRBJ1-2, with D perhaps matching TRBD1 (5 bases). The CDR3 totals 14 residues. The V gene's germline CDR1 is SGHRS and CDR2 YFSETQ. The V end lost 7 bases, the J end lost 3 bases, and 16 bases lay between the germline ends. For the CDR3, the DNA is TGCGCCAGCCGCATGGAGCAGGGCGACTATGGCTACACCTTC. Amino acids: CASRMEQGDYGYTF.

In its sample, this clonotype was seen a few times. The chain employs TRBV10-2 and TRBJ1-1; no reliable D call. The CDR3 is 14 residues long. From germline, CDR1 is WSHSY and CDR2 SAAADI. V was shortened by 8 bases and J by 0 bases, with 13 bases between the two germline ends. CDR3 sequence (DNA): TGCGCCAGCTCCCGACTGGAGATGAACACTGAAGCTTTCTTT. Translation gives CASSRLEMNTEAFF.